The sequence of this T cell receptor beta chain was determined in a study of cytomegalovirus exposure and HLA in healthy donors. At the level of the study: A prior study identified just under 120 million unique TCR beta sequences from 150 million to 200 million T cells. Study findings and constraints: Other equally common chains were less clonally expanded than HLA-associated TCR beta chains, a later analysis showed.

The PCR had 60 Vbeta and 13 Jbeta primers. Sequenced by immunoSEQ multiplex PCR; TCRdb stores in-frame clones only, minus some. The data show around 150,000 clones, roughly 77% seen once. With regard to this clone: Its antigen is not known.

V dropped 7 bases and J dropped 6 bases, with 12 bases sitting between them. CDR1 is SNHLY, CDR2 FYNNEI, per germline. The length of the CDR3 is 12 residues. Sequencing was carried out using PBMCs. The receptor was isolated from a woman in her thirties or forties in good health and CMV-seropositive. The chain couples TRBV2 to TRBJ1-1, with D possibly matching TRBD1 (5 bases). The CDR3 coding sequence is TGTGCCAGCACCACGGGGGACCCTGAAGCTTTCTTT. Translation: CASTTGDPEAFF. Complete variable domain (other parts from reference TRBV2 and TRBJ1-1): EPEVTQTPSHQVTQMGQEVILRCVPISNHLYFYWYRQILGQKVEFLVSFYNNEISEKSEIFDDQFSVERPDGSNFTLKIRSTKLEDSAMYFCASTTGDPEAFFGQGTRLTVV.